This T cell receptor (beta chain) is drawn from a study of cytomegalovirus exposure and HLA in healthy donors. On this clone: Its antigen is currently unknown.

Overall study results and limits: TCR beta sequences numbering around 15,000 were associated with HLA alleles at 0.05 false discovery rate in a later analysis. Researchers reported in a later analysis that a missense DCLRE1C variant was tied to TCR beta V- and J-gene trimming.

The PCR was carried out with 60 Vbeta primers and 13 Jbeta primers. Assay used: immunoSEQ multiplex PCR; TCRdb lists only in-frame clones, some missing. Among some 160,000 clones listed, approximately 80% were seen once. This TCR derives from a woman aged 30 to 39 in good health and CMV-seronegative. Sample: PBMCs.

The CDR3 region is CASSSAGGAADTQYF. CDR3 DNA: TGTGCCAGCAGCTCCGCCGGAGGGGCAGCAGATACGCAGTATTTT. This chain connects TRBV7-6 to TRBJ2-3; the D gene is possibly TRBD2 (6 bases). The CDR3 contains 15 residues. Germline CDR1 reads SGHVS; CDR2 reads FNYEAQ. The V and J ends lost 4 bases and 4 bases respectively, with 15 bases between them.